This T cell receptor (beta chain) appears in the sequencing data of a study of blood T cell repertoires in COVID-19. Background on the study: Donors in the United States, Italy and Spain gave samples during acute or convalescent COVID-19. T cells, B-cell-depleted T cells, or PBMCs provided the cDNA or gDNA that served as material.

In Seattle, patients joined the study during active infection and were tracked longitudinally. In the original processing: Nucleated cell counts were estimated from reference gene primer amplification. The table came from immunoSEQ multiplex PCR; TCRdb's copy has only in-frame clones and leaves some out. The DNA gave D and trimming, while V, J and clone size come from that table. Of some 180,000 clones detected, about 83% appear once; the ten largest clones hold under 3.5%. The CDR3 runs 15 residues. Germline CDR1 reads LGHDT; CDR2 reads YNNKEL (reference sequence). V dropped 5 bases and J dropped 4 bases, with 15 bases sitting between them.

This TCR was recovered from a woman over 75 with COVID-19, enrolled during active disease. The V gene is TRBV3-1 (or the pseudogene TRBV3-2), the J gene TRBJ1-5; D might be TRBD1 (5 bases). Sequenced: peripheral blood. CDR3 residues: CASSSTGGSNQPQHF. CDR3 nucleotides: TGTGCCAGCAGCTCAACGGGGGGGAGTAATCAGCCCCAGCATTTT.